The 10 T cell receptor beta chains below all came from one sample that was sequenced in a study of cytomegalovirus exposure and HLA in healthy donors. In the PCR, 60 Vbeta and 13 Jbeta primers were used. Using immunoSEQ multiplex PCR, the repertoire was profiled, and TCRdb retains in-frame clones only, with some absent. The sample gives 150,000 to 200,000 clones, roughly four fifths of which show up once; about 4% is in the top ten. The source material was PBMCs. Receptor source: a man in his forties or fifties in good health and CMV-seropositive.

The CDR3 DNA sequence: TGCGCCAGCAGCCAACTCGGGACAGGGGGAATCTTCACTGAAGCTTTCTTT. It yields the protein CASSQLGTGGIFTEAFF. The chain combines TRBV4-1 with TRBJ1-1; 11 nucleotides match TRBD1. This CDR3 has 17 amino acids. The germline V gene has CDR1 MGHRA and CDR2 YSYEKL. V was clipped by 2 bases and J by 4 bases; unmatched bases: 9.

The genes are TRBV27 and TRBJ1-1; TRBD1 aligns across 8 bases. Germline V gene sequence: CDR1 MNHEY, CDR2 SMNVEV (reference sequence). The V segment lost 4 bases and the J segment 5 bases; nucleotides outside the gene matches: 6. The length of the CDR3 is 14 residues. The CDR3 DNA reads TGTGCCAGCAGTTCACAGGGGGTCTTTACTGAAGCTTTCTTT. This gives the protein CASSSQGVFTEAFF.

This chain links TRBV9 with TRBJ1-1; D is unresolved. The germline V gene has CDR1 SGDLS and CDR2 YYNGEE. There are 16 residues in the CDR3. Trimming left V 0 bases short and J 6 bases short, with 18 bases between. Here the CDR3 DNA reads TGTGCCAGCAGCGTAGGGACCGGAGGTGATGTCGCTGAAGCTTTCTTT. It encodes CASSVGTGGDVAEAFF.

The V call is TRBV27, the J call TRBJ2-3; TRBD2 aligns across 8 bases. J lost 6 bases, V lost 3 bases, and 11 bases had no gene match. This CDR3 has 16 residues. CDR1 is MNHEY, CDR2 SMNVEV, per germline (reference sequence). The CDR3 loop reads CASSFIIPGGTDTQYF. The CDR3 nucleotides read TGTGCCAGCAGTTTTATAATTCCGGGGGGGACCGATACGCAGTATTTT.

CDR3 region: CAIGTENEQFF. In DNA form, the CDR3 reads TGTGCCATAGGGACAGAGAATGAGCAGTTCTTC. The chain employs TRBV10-3 and TRBJ2-1; 7 bases align to TRBD1. V shed 9 bases and J 7 bases; nucleotides not matched to a gene: 3. Looked up from germline, CDR1 is ENHRY and CDR2 is SYGVKD. The CDR3 is 11 amino acids.

The rearrangement uses TRBV30 and TRBJ2-3; D may be TRBD1 (5 bases). Germline V gene data show CDR1 as GTSNPN and CDR2 as SVGIG (reference sequence). Between the trimmed V and J ends, which lost 7 bases and 9 bases, there was a span of 14 bases. The CDR3 consists of 11 residues. CDR3 nucleotides: TGTGCCTTCCTTAGACAGATAACGCAGTATTTT. Its protein is CAFLRQITQYF. Filled out from reference TRBV30 and TRBJ2-3, the complete variable domain reads SQTIHQWPATLVQPVGSPLSLECTVEGTSNPNLYWYRQAAGRGLQLLFYSVGIGQISSEVPQNLSASRPQDRQFILSSKKLLLSDSGFYLCAFLRQITQYFGPGTRLTVL.

This chain uses TRBV9 with TRBJ1-3, with D maybe TRBD1 (5 bases). The CDR3 covers 17 residues. The germline gives CDR1 SGDLS, CDR2 YYNGEE. Trimming stripped 0 bases from V and 0 bases from J, with 13 bases between. CDR3 in DNA: TGTGCCAGCAGCGTAGAGGCAGGGCCGAGCTCTGGAAACACCATATATTTT. Protein sequence: CASSVEAGPSSGNTIYF.

This sequence joins TRBV30 and TRBJ2-7; TRBD1 might be the D (6 bases). V lost 0 bases, J lost 2 bases, and 11 bases lay in between. The CDR3 consists of 14 residues. The germline gives CDR1 GTSNPN, CDR2 SVGIG (reference sequence). The CDR3 sequence is CAWSVARGAYEQYF. CDR3 DNA sequence: TGTGCCTGGAGTGTAGCCAGGGGAGCCTACGAGCAGTACTTC.

J is TRBJ1-1 and V is TRBV19; 9 bases map to TRBD1. CDR3 length equals 17 residues. V dropped 3 bases and J dropped 0; count of bases not matched to a gene: 8. Germline V gene lookup returns CDR1 LNHDA and CDR2 SQIVND (reference sequence). For the CDR3, the DNA is TGTGCCAGTAGTATCCCCCCCCACAGGGGGCTGAACACTGAAGCTTTCTTT. It translates to CASSIPPHRGLNTEAFF.

CDR3 sequence: CASKFRTDSYNEQFF. The DNA of the CDR3 is TGCGCCAGCAAGTTTAGGACAGACTCCTACAATGAGCAGTTCTTC. This chain links TRBV5-1 with TRBJ2-1; D might be TRBD1 (6 bases). Germline assignment: CDR1 SGHRS and CDR2 YFSETQ. The length of the CDR3 is 15 residues. The V end lost 6 bases, the J end lost 0 bases, and 13 bases lay between the germline ends.